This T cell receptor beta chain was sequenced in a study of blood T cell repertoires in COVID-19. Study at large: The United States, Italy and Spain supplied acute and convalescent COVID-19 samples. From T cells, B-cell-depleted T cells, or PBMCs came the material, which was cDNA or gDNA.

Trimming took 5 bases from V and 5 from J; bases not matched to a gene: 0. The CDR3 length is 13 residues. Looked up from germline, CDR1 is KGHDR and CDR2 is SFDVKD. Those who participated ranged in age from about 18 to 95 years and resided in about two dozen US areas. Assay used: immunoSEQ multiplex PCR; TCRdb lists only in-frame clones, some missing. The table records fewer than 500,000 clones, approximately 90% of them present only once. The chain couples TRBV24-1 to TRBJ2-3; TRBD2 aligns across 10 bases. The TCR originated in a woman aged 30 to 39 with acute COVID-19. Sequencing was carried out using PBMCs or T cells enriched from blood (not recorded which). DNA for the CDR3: TGTGCCACCAGTGCTAGCGGGGGAGATACGCAGTATTTT. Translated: CATSASGGDTQYF.